A selection of T cell receptor beta chains follows, all from one sample in a study of blood T cells in healthy people across ages. One entry per CDR3 protein, called by TCRdb with MiXCR from the 5' RACE reads. The sample holds 1.8 million or so distinct CDR3 sequences; around 40% are singletons and the top ten take about 23%. The sequenced sample was blood. Receptor source: a human donor in good health. Each CDR3 is given with its conserved first and last residue. The D gene is left open where the match is weak. The size field is filled for only some rows; it gives once, few, many or a size class.

>TRBV2|TRBJ2-5|.|.
TGTGCCAGGGGTGGGGTCCCCCAAGAGACCCAGTACTTC
CARGGVPQETQYF
>TRBV28|TRBJ1-1|TRBD1|.
TGTGCCAGCAGTCCCCAGGGGGGGGAAGCTTTCTTT
CASSPQGGEAFF
>TRBV12-3/TRBV12-4|TRBJ2-7|.|.
TGTGCCAGCGCCCACGGGGTTTCCTACGAGCAGTACTTC
CASAHGVSYEQYF
>TRBV10-3|TRBJ2-2|.|few
TGTGCCATCAGTGAGCATTGGACAGTCGTCACCGGGGAGCTGTTTTTT
CAISEHWTVVTGELFF
>TRBV11-3|TRBJ2-7|.|.
TGTGCCAGCAGCTTATATCCAGACTCCTACGAGCAGTACTTC
CASSLYPDSYEQYF
>TRBV20-1|TRBJ2-1|.|.
TGCAGTGCTCGCGGCTTTAGTCTAGGGTTTTACGATGAGCAGTTCTTC
CSARGFSLGFYDEQFF
>TRBV5-6|TRBJ2-7|.|.
TGTGCCAGCAGCTATCAGGGATTTCGCTACGAGCAGTACTTC
CASSYQGFRYEQYF
>TRBV6-5|TRBJ2-7|.|.
TGTGCCAGCAGTTACTCGATCACACCAAAGTACGAGCAGTACTTC
CASSYSITPKYEQYF
>TRBV7-6|TRBJ1-1|.|.
TGTGCCAGCAGCCCTTGGACAGTACACGGAGCTTTCTTT
CASSPWTVHGAFF
>TRBV20-1|TRBJ2-5|.|.
TGCAGTGCTAGAGATCTACAGGGTAAAGAGACCCAGTACTTC
CSARDLQGKETQYF
>TRBV12-3/TRBV12-4|TRBJ1-2|TRBD1|.
TGTGCCAGCAGGAGTACAGGACAGGGCGAAGAGGGCTACACCTTC
CASRSTGQGEEGYTF